This record concerns one TCR beta chain sequence. This sample was included in a study of blood T cell repertoires in COVID-19. Study-wide context: The origin of the acute and convalescent COVID-19 samples was the United States, Italy and Spain. The analysed material was cDNA or gDNA that came from T cells, B-cell-depleted T cells, or PBMCs.

Trimming left V 3 bases short and J 1 base short, with 4 bases between. CDR1 and CDR2 (germline): LNHDA, SQIVND (reference sequence). This CDR3 has 13 residues. While infection was still active, Seattle patients were enrolled and then followed longitudinally. Original methodology: Amplification from reference gene primers served as the basis for estimated nucleated cell counts. This table comes from immunoSEQ multiplex PCR, and its TCRdb copy is limited to in-frame clones, with some not included. That table supplies the V and J calls and clone size; D and trimming were determined from the DNA. The table shows hundreds of thousands of clones, with roughly 89% occurring only once.

The clonotype was recovered from a man between 18 and 35 years old with COVID-19, enrolled during active disease. Sequencing used peripheral blood. The chain joins TRBV19 to TRBJ2-1; the D is unclear. CDR3 protein: CASSIISYNEQFF. CDR3 DNA: TGTGCCAGTAGTATTATTTCCTACAATGAGCAGTTCTTC.